The following is a T cell receptor beta chain sequence with its context. Its antigen remains unknown. Documented treatment: around 19 received Ad26.COV2.S at low or high dose, single or two shots; five or six received placebo; per-sample allocation not given. Sampling was done on day 63 after the first vaccine or placebo injection. The data originate from a study of Ad26.COV2.S vaccination and SARS-CoV-2 variants. Study in general: Donor was one of the participants in the Ad26.COV2.S arm of the COV1001 trial. The study gave Ad26.COV2.S intramuscularly, once or twice 56 days apart. Study findings and constraints: Those who received vaccine or placebo ended up with similar non-spike TCR breadth. Breadth, reportedly substantial, characterized the spike-specific CD8+ and CD4+ T cell responses after vaccination.

Clones were read by immunoSEQ multiplex PCR, and TCRdb kept only the in-frame ones, dropping some. The data show more than 300,000 clones, approximately 90% seen once. The receptor comes from a person between 18 and 65 years old who received the Ad26.COV2.S COVID-19 vaccine or a placebo. Sequences were derived from peripheral blood, sampled in a trial of Ad26.COV2.S vaccine versus placebo.

This CDR3 is CASSVEGSGGPNTGELFF. The CDR3 nucleotides read TGTGCCAGCAGCGTAGAGGGTAGCGGGGGCCCTAACACCGGGGAGCTGTTTTTT. This chain joins TRBV9 and TRBJ2-2; 9 nucleotides align to TRBD2. Germline trimming cut 0 bases from V and 2 bases from J; bases unmatched to any gene: 8. Germline V gene data show CDR1 as SGDLS and CDR2 as YYNGEE. This CDR3 spans 18 amino acids. The full variable domain, its missing parts supplied by reference TRBV9 and TRBJ2-2, is DSGVTQTPKHLITATGQRVTLRCSPRSGDLSVYWYQQSLDQGLQFLIQYYNGEERAKGNILERFSAQQFPDLHSELNLSSLELGDSALYFCASSVEGSGGPNTGELFFGEGSRLTVL.